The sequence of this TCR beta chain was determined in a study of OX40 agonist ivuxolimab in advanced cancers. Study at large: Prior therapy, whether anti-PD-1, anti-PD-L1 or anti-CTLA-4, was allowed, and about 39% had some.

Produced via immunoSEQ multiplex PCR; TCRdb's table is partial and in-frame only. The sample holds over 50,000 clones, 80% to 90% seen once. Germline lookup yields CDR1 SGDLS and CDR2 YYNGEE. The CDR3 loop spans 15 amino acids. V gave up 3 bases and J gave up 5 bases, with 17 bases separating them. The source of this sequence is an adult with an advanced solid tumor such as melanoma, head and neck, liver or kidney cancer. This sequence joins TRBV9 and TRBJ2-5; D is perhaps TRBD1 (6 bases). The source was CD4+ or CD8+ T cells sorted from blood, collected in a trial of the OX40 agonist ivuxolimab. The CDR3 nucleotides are TGTGCCAGCAGCGGCGGCGGACTTAGGGGGGAGACCCAGTACTTC. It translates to CASSGGGLRGETQYF.